A single sample is the source of the 25 T cell receptor beta chains below, sequenced in a study of T cell responses to AZD1222 COVID-19 vaccine. Produced via immunoSEQ multiplex PCR; TCRdb's table is partial and in-frame only. The table records 150,000 or so clones, approximately 90% of them present only once. The sequencing used peripheral blood, collected on day 0 of AZD1222 vaccination. The receptor source for this set is an adult in good health.

The genes are TRBV6-1 and TRBJ2-2; D remains unclear. The CDR3 has 14 amino acids. Trimming stripped 2 bases from V and 3 bases from J, with 7 bases between. Per germline, CDR1 MNHNS and CDR2 SASEGT. The CDR3 reads CASSEYPDTGELFF. As DNA, the CDR3 is TGTGCCAGCAGTGAATACCCTGACACCGGGGAGCTGTTTTTT.

A single count supports this clone. The rearrangement joins TRBV7-9 to TRBJ1-3; D is perhaps TRBD1 (6 bases). V was cut by 7 bases and J by 0 bases, with 22 bases left in between. The CDR3 has 18 amino acids. Germline V gene lookup returns CDR1 SEHNR and CDR2 FQNEAQ (reference sequence). CDR3 DNA: TGTGCCAGCAACCTGATAGGGGGGGCGGATATCTCTGGAAACACCATATATTTT. This encodes CASNLIGGADISGNTIYF.

The table lists this clone with a count of one. This chain joins TRBV7-9 and TRBJ2-1; D ambiguous. The CDR3 has 13 amino acids. With 3 bases removed from V and 7 bases from J, the gap between germline ends came to 10 bases. Germline CDR1 SEHNR, CDR2 FQNEAQ (reference sequence). CDR3 DNA sequence: TGTGCCAGCAGCTTCCTGGATCGAAATGAGCAGTTCTTC. Translation gives CASSFLDRNEQFF.

This clone was seen a single time. The rearrangement links TRBV18 to TRBJ1-3, with a weak D call TRBD1 (5 bases). The CDR3 loop spans 14 amino acids. V was shortened by 3 bases and J by 2 bases, with 8 bases between the two germline ends. CDR1 and CDR2 (germline): KGHSH, LQKENI. The CDR3 here is CASSPGTAGNTIYF. The CDR3 coding sequence is TGTGCCAGCTCACCCGGGACGGCTGGAAACACCATATATTTT.

A note on this clone: Distinct nucleotide sequences in the sample also encode this CDR3. The chain carries TRBV19 and TRBJ2-1, with D possibly TRBD1 on 5 matching bases. Deletions cut 3 bases from V and 0 bases from J, with 9 bases between. Germline V CDR1 and CDR2: LNHDA, SQIVND (reference sequence). The CDR3 covers 15 residues. This CDR3 is CASSISGSSYNEQFF. The CDR3 coding sequence is TGTGCCAGTAGTATTTCAGGGTCCTCCTACAATGAGCAGTTCTTC.

This chain connects TRBV5-1 to TRBJ2-2; D gene uncertain. Trimming shortened V by 4 bases and J by 3 bases, and 7 bases separated the two germline ends. This CDR3 region has 13 residues. Looked up from germline, CDR1 is SGHRS and CDR2 is YFSETQ. CDR3 sequence (DNA): TGCGCCAGCAGCCCCCGACACACCGGGGAGCTGTTTTTT. The encoded protein is CASSPRHTGELFF.

The J gene is TRBJ2-4, the V gene TRBV19; D is possibly TRBD1 or TRBD2 (6 bases each). With 3 bases removed from V and 6 bases from J, the gap between germline ends came to 15 bases. This CDR3 is 15 amino acids long. Germline V gene sequence: CDR1 LNHDA, CDR2 SQIVND (reference sequence). CDR3 region: CASSIFSGARNIQYF. CDR3 bases: TGTGCCAGTAGTATCTTCTCGGGGGCGCGAAACATTCAGTACTTC.

This clone was seen once. V is TRBV6-5 and J is TRBJ2-1; D remains ambiguous. Looked up from germline, CDR1 is MNHEY and CDR2 is SVGAGI. This CDR3 region has 13 residues. The ends were cut back, 6 bases at V and 5 bases at J, with 11 bases in the middle. CDR3 amino acids: CASRPLGHNEQFF. The CDR3 DNA reads as TGTGCCAGCAGGCCCTTAGGGCACAATGAGCAGTTCTTC.

A word on this clone: Compared with germline, one end of the junction differs, possibly owing to a read error. The chain links TRBV11-3 to TRBJ2-1, with 10 bases matching TRBD2. The CDR3 loop spans 15 amino acids. Germline lookup yields CDR1 SGHNT and CDR2 YENEEA. Here the CDR3 reads CASSLEAGGPDEQFF. The DNA of the CDR3 is TGTGCCAGCAGCCTAGAAGCGGGAGGGCCGGATGAGCAGTTCTTC.

The J gene is TRBJ2-1, the V gene TRBV14; 7 bases align to TRBD2. V lost 4 bases and J lost 7; bases outside the gene matches: 10. This CDR3 is built from 15 residues. Germline V CDR1 and CDR2: SGHDN, FVKESK. CDR3 region: CASSRSAGAGNEQFF. The CDR3 nucleotides are TGTGCCAGCAGCCGGAGCGCGGGAGCGGGTAATGAGCAGTTCTTC.

The gene calls are TRBV27 and TRBJ1-5; 7 bases line up with TRBD1. The CDR3 contains 16 residues. With 5 bases clipped from V and 6 bases from J, the junction kept 13 bases outside the gene matches. Germline assignment: CDR1 MNHEY and CDR2 SMNVEV (reference sequence). CDR3 nucleotides: TGTGCCAGCAGTGCCTCCCAGGGGGACAGTGTTCAGCCCCAGCATTTT. This gives the protein CASSASQGDSVQPQHF.

A single count supports this clone. The chain combines TRBV25-1 with TRBJ2-7; 8 bases are shared with TRBD1. Unmatched junction bases numbered 7, after V lost 4 bases and J lost 2 bases. The germline CDR1 and CDR2 sequences are MGHDK and SYGVNS. The CDR3 runs 15 residues. CDR3 in DNA: TGTGCCAGCAGTGGCCCCGGGACAGGAACCTACGAGCAGTACTTC. Amino acid sequence: CASSGPGTGTYEQYF.

The V call is TRBV24-1, the J call TRBJ1-2; 8 bases match TRBD1. Germline lookup yields CDR1 KGHDR and CDR2 SFDVKD. Germline trimming cut 4 bases from V and 8 bases from J; bases unmatched to any gene: 8. The CDR3 contains 14 residues. CDR3 in amino acids: CATSEPDRGDGYTF. The CDR3 nucleotides read TGTGCCACCAGTGAACCTGACAGGGGCGACGGCTACACCTTC.

The rearrangement joins TRBV9 to TRBJ2-1, with 11 bases identical to TRBD1. Germline CDR1 and CDR2: SGDLS and YYNGEE. The CDR3 is 16 amino acids. V shed 1 base, J shed 6 bases, and the junction held 6 bases outside the gene matches. CDR3 DNA sequence: TGTGCCAGCAGCGTATGGACAGGGGGCTCGATCAATGAGCAGTTCTTC. Translating gives CASSVWTGGSINEQFF.

This chain joins TRBV5-6 and TRBJ2-7; 8 bases are a match to TRBD2. CDR3 length: 16 residues. V trimming: 3 bases; J trimming: 0 bases; junction bases outside the gene matches: 8. The germline V gene encodes CDR1 SGHDT and CDR2 YYEEEE. The DNA for the CDR3 is TGTGCCAGCAGCTCCCGGGGTAGCGGGAACTCCTACGAGCAGTACTTC. It is translated as CASSSRGSGNSYEQYF.

The chain employs TRBV6-2 or TRBV6-3 and TRBJ2-1; the match to TRBD1 covers 10 bases. CDR3 size: 15 residues. J was trimmed by 9 bases and V by 5 bases; bases with no gene match: 10. Germline CDR1 is MNHEY and CDR2 is SVGEGT. CDR3 protein: CASSLRDRGWGEQFF. The CDR3, as DNA: TGTGCCAGCAGTCTCCGGGACAGGGGATGGGGTGAGCAGTTCTTC.

The chain has TRBV13 and TRBJ2-1, with 8 bases aligning to TRBD2. Trimming cost V 5 bases and J 4 bases; bases outside gene matches: 7. This CDR3 is built from 15 residues. CDR1 PRHDT and CDR2 FYEKMQ come from the germline V gene (reference sequence). CDR3 sequence (DNA): TGTGCCAGCAGCGGTGGATCGGGGGGGTACAATGAGCAGTTCTTC. It codes for CASSGGSGGYNEQFF.

V gene TRBV7-6 combines with J gene TRBJ2-5; 14 bases fit TRBD2. V dropped 1 base and J dropped 1; count of bases not matched to a gene: 2. The length of the CDR3 is 17 residues. From germline, CDR1 is SGHVS and CDR2 FNYEAQ. The CDR3 DNA follows: TGTGCCAGCAGCTTAGGACTAGCGGGAGGGCTCCAAGAGACCCAGTACTTC. Encoded protein: CASSLGLAGGLQETQYF.

This sequence joins TRBV20-1 and TRBJ1-5; maybe TRBD1 (6 bases). The germline V gene encodes CDR1 DFQATT and CDR2 SNEGSKA (reference sequence). V was trimmed by 3 bases and J by 0 bases, leaving 12 bases between them. CDR3 length equals 15 residues. The CDR3 DNA reads TGCAGTGCTAGTAGAGGGACAAATAGCAATCAGCCCCAGCATTTT. It encodes CSASRGTNSNQPQHF.

This chain links TRBV3-1 (or the pseudogene TRBV3-2) with TRBJ2-1; either TRBD1 or TRBD2 may fit D (7 bases each). Germline-derived CDR1 and CDR2 are LGHDT and YNNKEL (reference sequence). The V end was cut by 2 bases, the J end by 15 bases, with 20 bases between. This CDR3 spans 14 amino acids. DNA of the CDR3: TGTGCCAGCAGCCAAAACGTCAGGGGGACTACACGGTTCTTC. Translation: CASSQNVRGTTRFF.

The CDR3, as DNA: TGTGCCAGCAGTGATTCAGGGGACTACAATGAGCAGTTCTTC. As protein: CASSDSGDYNEQFF. The chain couples TRBV25-1 to TRBJ2-1, with TRBD1 as a possible D gene (6 bases). Germline V gives CDR1 MGHDK, CDR2 SYGVNS. There are 14 residues in the CDR3. With 3 bases removed from V and 3 bases from J, the gap between germline ends came to 9 bases. The full variable domain, rest sourced from reference TRBV25-1 and TRBJ2-1, is EADIYQTPRYLVIGTGKKITLECSQTMGHDKMYWYQQDPGMELHLIHYSYGVNSTEKGDLSSESTVSRIRTEHFPLTLESARPSHTSQYLCASSDSGDYNEQFFGPGTRLTVL.

The rearrangement uses TRBV3-1 (or the pseudogene TRBV3-2) and TRBJ1-1; the D is unclear. CDR3 length: 14 amino acids. Germline lookup yields CDR1 LGHDT and CDR2 YNNKEL (reference sequence). V was clipped by 5 bases and J by 1 base, with 11 bases between them. The CDR3 region is CASSAGSTNTEAFF. The CDR3, as DNA: TGTGCCAGCAGCGCTGGCAGCACGAACACTGAAGCTTTCTTT.

This chain uses TRBV4-2 with TRBJ1-5, with a tentative D call TRBD1 (6 bases). The CDR3 extends over 15 amino acids. CDR1 is LGHNA and CDR2 is YNFKEQ in the germline V gene. Trimming pared 3 bases from V and 4 bases from J, leaving 13 bases between. The CDR3 sequence: CASSQDSPGNQPQHF. The DNA for the CDR3 is TGTGCCAGCAGCCAGGACAGCCCAGGGAATCAGCCCCAGCATTTT.

This clone came up once. This chain links TRBV11-3 with TRBJ2-1, with 7 bases aligning to TRBD2. CDR1 is SGHNT and CDR2 is YENEEA in the germline V gene. The CDR3 loop spans 15 amino acids. V trimming: 4 bases; J trimming: 9 bases; junction bases outside the gene matches: 12. The chain's CDR3 is CASSSGTTSFGEQFF. CDR3 DNA: TGTGCCAGCAGCTCCGGGACTACGTCTTTCGGTGAGCAGTTCTTC.

The genes are TRBV19 and TRBJ1-2; a possible D gene is TRBD1 (6 bases). Trimming removed 5 bases from V and 4 bases from J, with 17 bases in between. CDR1 and CDR2 (germline): LNHDA, SQIVND (reference sequence). The CDR3 consists of 15 residues. The CDR3 region is CASSPTPQGTYGYTF. The CDR3 region has the DNA TGTGCCAGTAGTCCAACCCCTCAGGGGACCTATGGCTACACCTTC.